This entry is about one T cell receptor beta chain. These data originate in a study of OX40 agonist ivuxolimab in advanced cancers. Overall study: Three dose-escalation patients had partial responses: one with hepatocellular carcinoma and two with cutaneous melanoma.

This table comes from immunoSEQ multiplex PCR, and its TCRdb copy is limited to in-frame clones, with some not included. The sample records about 69,000 clones, approximately 93% being singletons. Trimming removed 2 bases from V and 6 bases from J; junction bases left unmatched: 5. From germline, CDR1 is MNHEY and CDR2 SVGAGI. This CDR3 region has 15 residues. Prior autoimmune disease or systemic immunosuppression barred patients. The genes are TRBV6-5 and TRBJ2-2, with 8 bases matching TRBD1. The sample was CD4+ or CD8+ T cells sorted from blood, taken in a trial of the OX40 agonist ivuxolimab. The receptor's source is an adult with an advanced solid tumor such as melanoma, head and neck, liver or kidney cancer. CDR3 nucleotides: TGTGCCAGCAGTTACGGGGACAGGCTGTCCGGGGAGCTGTTTTTT. This gives the protein CASSYGDRLSGELFF.